Below, 5 T cell receptor beta chains from the same sample are listed, as sequenced in a study of blood T cell repertoires in COVID-19. Produced via immunoSEQ multiplex PCR; TCRdb's table is partial and in-frame only. Here the sample spans 170,000 or so clones, approximately 85% being singletons. Sequencing was performed on PBMCs or T cells enriched from blood (not recorded which). These receptors all stem from a woman younger than 30 who had recovered from COVID-19.

V usage is TRBV6-2 or TRBV6-3 and J usage is TRBJ2-7; TRBD2 agrees at 10 bases. The germline V gene encodes CDR1 MNHEY and CDR2 SVGEGT. The junction had 6 bases not matched to a gene; V was cut back by 2 bases and J by 2 bases. The CDR3 runs 16 residues. The CDR3 region has the DNA TGTGCCAGCAGTTACCTTGGACTAGCGGATACCTACGAGCAGTACTTC. Protein product: CASSYLGLADTYEQYF.

The chain couples TRBV2 to TRBJ2-3; tentatively, D is TRBD2 (5 bases). V lost 6 bases and J 4 bases, leaving 26 bases between the germline ends. Germline V lookup: CDR1 SNHLY, CDR2 FYNNEI. The CDR3 is 18 amino acids. The CDR3 DNA reads TGTGCCAGCAGCCGATCATCCGAGCGGTGGGGATCTGCAGATACGCAGTATTTT. This sequence encodes CASSRSSERWGSADTQYF.

The chain couples TRBV20-1 to TRBJ2-2; no clear D gene. V gave up 3 bases and J gave up 9 bases, with 8 bases separating them. The CDR3 has 11 residues. CDR1 is DFQATT and CDR2 is SNEGSKA in the germline V gene (reference sequence). This CDR3 is CSARLGRELFF. CDR3 DNA: TGCAGTGCTAGGCTAGGCCGGGAGCTGTTTTTT.

The sample holds one count of this clone. This chain links TRBV3-1 (or the pseudogene TRBV3-2) with TRBJ2-1; TRBD2 agrees at 11 bases. The length of the CDR3 is 16 residues. Germline V gene sequence: CDR1 LGHDT, CDR2 YNNKEL (reference sequence). Trimming cost V 4 bases and J 2 bases; bases outside gene matches: 4. The CDR3 nucleotides are TGTGCCAGCAGCCCGGGACTAGCGGTGGCCTACAATGAGCAGTTCTTC. Protein product: CASSPGLAVAYNEQFF.

The V call is TRBV5-1, the J call TRBJ2-3; D might be TRBD2 (6 bases). Germline V CDR1 and CDR2: SGHRS, YFSETQ. V shed 6 bases and J shed 10 bases, with 24 bases lying between them. The CDR3 has 15 amino acids. The CDR3 DNA follows: TGCGCCAGCACTACCGGGACTTTGGCACATAGTGCGCAGTATTTT. It yields the protein CASTTGTLAHSAQYF. Variable domain in full (rest from reference TRBV5-1 and TRBJ2-3): KAGVTQTPRYLIKTRGQQVTLSCSPISGHRSVSWYQQTPGQGLQFLFEYFSETQRNKGNFPGRFSGRQFSNSRSEMNVSTLELGDSALYLCASTTGTLAHSAQYFGPGTRLTVL.